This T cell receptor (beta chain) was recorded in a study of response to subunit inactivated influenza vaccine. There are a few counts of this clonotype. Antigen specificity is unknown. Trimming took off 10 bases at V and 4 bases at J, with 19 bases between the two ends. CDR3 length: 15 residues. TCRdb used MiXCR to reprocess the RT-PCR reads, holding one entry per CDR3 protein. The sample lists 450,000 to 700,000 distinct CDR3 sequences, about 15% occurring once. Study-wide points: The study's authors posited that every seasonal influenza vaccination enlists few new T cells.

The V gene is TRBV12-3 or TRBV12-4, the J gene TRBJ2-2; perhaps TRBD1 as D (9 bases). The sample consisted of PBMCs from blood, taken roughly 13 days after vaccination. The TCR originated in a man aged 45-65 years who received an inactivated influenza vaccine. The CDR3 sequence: CAIRGGTGSTGELFF. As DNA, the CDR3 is TGTGCCATCCGGGGGGGGACAGGGAGCACCGGGGAGCTGTTTTTT.